This T cell receptor beta chain was retrieved from a study of shared clonotypes between healthy human individuals. Study-level results: Non-shared clonotypes had lower generation probabilities than those shared by all four donors. The study found about 5% of naive CD4 clonotypes shared across a few donors.

Trimming stripped 0 bases from V and 9 bases from J, with 21 bases between. CDR1 and CDR2 (germline): LNHDA, SQIVND (reference sequence). The CDR3 loop spans 17 amino acids. Using immunoSEQ multiplex PCR, the repertoire was profiled, and TCRdb retains in-frame clones only, with some absent. The repertoire includes fewer than 2.5 million clones, roughly 93% of them detected once, and roughly 0.39% sits in the top ten. Note on this clone: Its antigen remains unknown.

The chain has TRBV19 and TRBJ2-1; D unresolved. This receptor was identified in a man in his late teens or twenties in good health. Some clones in this sample may be carry-over from other donors' samples. The sequencing sample was made of naive CD4+ T cells from PBMCs. Subset: CD45RA+ positively selected. The DNA for the CDR3 is TGTGCCAGTAGTATAGAGTTCCCTAGGGCGCCTTTTGGTGAGCAGTTCTTC. The encoded protein is CASSIEFPRAPFGEQFF.